This T cell receptor beta chain was sequenced in a study of cytotoxic CD8 clonotypes in ibrutinib-treated CLL. Turning to the study itself: Samples showed on average roughly 260,000 productive templates and 90,000 or so productive rearrangements.

A word on this clone: Its cognate antigen is unknown.

CDR1 is SGDLS, CDR2 YYNGEE, per germline. CDR3 length: 15 amino acids. The junction had 10 bases not matched to a gene; V was cut back by 4 bases and J by 11 bases. The table came from immunoSEQ multiplex PCR; TCRdb's copy has only in-frame clones and leaves some out. The profile covers 300,000 to 400,000 clones, with 60% to 80% appearing a single time and about 5.9% taken by the ten largest. Study-level points and caveats: Pretreatment clonality was elevated relative to age-matched healthy donors and paralleled circulating CD8+ T-cell counts. Clonality rose at ibrutinib response and fell back toward baseline at progression.

V and J are TRBV9 and TRBJ2-3; 13 bases agree with TRBD2. Sequencing used PBMCs, obtained after 36 months of ibrutinib treatment. This receptor was taken from a human donor with chronic lymphocytic leukemia. Here the CDR3 reads CASSRTSGGLRGQYF. The DNA of the CDR3 is TGTGCCAGCAGCCGGACTAGCGGGGGTCTCAGGGGGCAGTATTTT. Filled out from reference TRBV9 and TRBJ2-3, the complete variable domain reads DSGVTQTPKHLITATGQRVTLRCSPRSGDLSVYWYQQSLDQGLQFLIQYYNGEERAKGNILERFSAQQFPDLHSELNLSSLELGDSALYFCASSRTSGGLRGQYFGPGTRLTVL.